This is a list of T cell receptor beta chains from one sample in a study of T cell responses to AZD1222 COVID-19 vaccine. The table came from immunoSEQ multiplex PCR; TCRdb's copy has only in-frame clones and leaves some out. The sample has about 150,000 clones, roughly 93% seen once. This specimen was peripheral blood, taken on day 0 of AZD1222 vaccination. All receptors come from an adult in good health. CDR3s include the opening cysteine and the closing phenylalanine or tryptophan. D genes are given only for firm matches. Rows may omit the clone size; those that give it use once, few, many or a size class.

J gene | V gene | D gene | clone size | CDR3 DNA | CDR3 protein
TRBJ1-2 | TRBV15 | NA | NA | TGTGCCACCAGCAGAGGGGACTGGGCTAACTATGGCTACACCTTC | CATSRGDWANYGYTF
TRBJ1-2 | TRBV28 | TRBD1 | NA | TGTGCCAGCAGTGACAGGGCGACCTATGGCTACACCTTC | CASSDRATYGYTF
TRBJ2-3 | TRBV19 | TRBD2 | NA | TGTGCCAGTAGTATAGGTCTTCACGGGGGGACAGATACGCAGTATTTT | CASSIGLHGGTDTQYF
TRBJ2-5 | TRBV11-2 | TRBD1 | NA | TGTGCCAGCAGCGCAAACACAGGGGCGGGAGAGACCCAGTACTTC | CASSANTGAGETQYF
TRBJ1-2 | TRBV28 | NA | NA | TGTGCCAGCAGTTTGCAATGGAGCTATGGCTACACCTTC | CASSLQWSYGYTF
TRBJ2-5 | TRBV5-1 | NA | once | TGCGCCAGCAGCACCATTTGGGCCCGAACGGAGACCCAGTACTTC | CASSTIWARTETQYF
TRBJ2-7 | TRBV27 | NA | NA | TGTGCCAGCAGTCGAGGGACCCCTAGCTCCCCCTACGAGCAGTACTTC | CASSRGTPSSPYEQYF
TRBJ2-2 | TRBV6-4 | NA | NA | TGTGCCAGCAGTGAGGGATCGAACACCGGGGAGCTGTTTTTT | CASSEGSNTGELFF
TRBJ1-3 | TRBV4-1 | NA | NA | TGCGCCAGCAGCCAACCCACTGGGAAGGCTGGAAACACCATATATTTT | CASSQPTGKAGNTIYF
TRBJ1-3 | TRBV5-1 | NA | NA | TGCGCCAGCAGCTTGTTGCCCCAGGACCGGGGAAACACCATATATTTT | CASSLLPQDRGNTIYF
TRBJ2-7 | TRBV15 | NA | NA | TGTGCCACCAGCAGAGACAAGCGTCAGGGGGGTCCTGAGCAGTACTTC | CATSRDKRQGGPEQYF
TRBJ2-1 | TRBV29-1 | NA | NA | TGCAGCGTTACGGTAGAACCCAATGAGCAGTTCTTC | CSVTVEPNEQFF
TRBJ2-7 | TRBV28 | TRBD2 | NA | TGTGCCAGCAGTTTAATTGAAGGACTAGCGGAGAGTGTCTTCCACGAGCAGTACTTC | CASSLIEGLAESVFHEQYF
TRBJ1-1 | TRBV14 | NA | NA | TGTGCCAGCAGCCAAGGGACGGCAAACACTGAAGCTTTCTTT | CASSQGTANTEAFF
TRBJ1-4 | TRBV10-3 | NA | NA | TGTGCCATCAGTGAGTCGTGGGAGGAAGGTGAAAAACTGTTTTTT | CAISESWEEGEKLFF
TRBJ2-3 | TRBV11-3 | NA | NA | TGTGCCAGCAGCTTAGAACGGCGCGATACGCAGTATTTT | CASSLERRDTQYF
TRBJ1-5 | TRBV7-9 | TRBD1 | few | TGTGCCAGCAGCTCGGACAGGGCTAGCAATCAGCCCCAGCATTTT | CASSSDRASNQPQHF
TRBJ2-1 | TRBV28 | TRBD1 | NA | TGTGCCAGCAGTTTGAGTCGACAGGGGGACAGTGAGCAGTTCTTC | CASSLSRQGDSEQFF
TRBJ1-4 | TRBV9 | NA | NA | TGTGCCAGCAGCGCGGCAGGCGGATATAATGAAAAACTGTTTTTT | CASSAAGGYNEKLFF
TRBJ1-2 | TRBV24-1 | TRBD1 | NA | TGTGCCACCAGTGATTTGCGACAGGGGTATGGCTACACCTTC | CATSDLRQGYGYTF
TRBJ1-1 | TRBV7-3 | NA | NA | TGTGCCAGCAGCCCCCGTCAAGAGAACACTGAAGCTTTCTTT | CASSPRQENTEAFF
TRBJ1-1 | TRBV28 | NA | NA | TGTGCCAGCAGCCTCGGGTGGGGGGCTAACACTGAAGCTTTCTTT | CASSLGWGANTEAFF
TRBJ1-2 | TRBV30 | NA | NA | TGTGCCTGGAATGCGGGTGCTAACTATGGCTACACCTTC | CAWNAGANYGYTF
TRBJ1-2 | TRBV5-6 | NA | NA | TGTGCCAGCAGCTTCGACACCGACTATGGCTACACCTTC | CASSFDTDYGYTF
TRBJ2-7 | TRBV9 | NA | once | TGTGCCAGCAGCTCCGGGCCGATTCCGTTTGGCTACGAGCAGTACTTC | CASSSGPIPFGYEQYF
TRBJ1-5 | TRBV7-9 | NA | NA | TGTGCCAGCAGCTCGGACACATGGGGCAATCAGCCCCAGCATTTT | CASSSDTWGNQPQHF
TRBJ2-1 | TRBV24-1 | TRBD1 | NA | TGTGCCACCAGTGATCCCGGGACAGGGAACAATGAGCAGTTCTTC | CATSDPGTGNNEQFF
TRBJ1-1 | TRBV10-3 | NA | NA | TGTGCCATCAGTGAGAGGGGTATTGGAGCTGAAGCTTTCTTT | CAISERGIGAEAFF
TRBJ1-6 | TRBV7-9 | NA | NA | TGTGCCAGCAGCTACGGGGATTCACCCCTCCACTTT | CASSYGDSPLHF
TRBJ2-6 | TRBV9 | NA | NA | TGTGCCAGCAGCGTAACAGGGTCTGGGGCCAACGTCCTGACTTTC | CASSVTGSGANVLTF
TRBJ2-2 | TRBV2 | NA | NA | TGTGCCAGCAGTAACACAATCACCGGGGAGCTGTTTTTT | CASSNTITGELFF
TRBJ1-1 | TRBV5-8 | NA | NA | TGTGCCAGCAGCCTGGACGGAGCAACGAACACTGAAGCTTTCTTT | CASSLDGATNTEAFF
TRBJ2-7 | TRBV14 | NA | NA | TGTGCCAGCAGCCCAGCCGGGGCCCGATCCTACGAGCAGTACTTC | CASSPAGARSYEQYF
TRBJ1-6 | TRBV2 | NA | NA | TGTGCCAGCAGTGGGTACAGGCGGGATTCACCCCTCCACTTT | CASSGYRRDSPLHF
TRBJ2-5 | TRBV18 | TRBD1 | NA | TGTGCCAGCTCACCTACAGGGGGCGGGAAGACCCAGTACTTC | CASSPTGGGKTQYF